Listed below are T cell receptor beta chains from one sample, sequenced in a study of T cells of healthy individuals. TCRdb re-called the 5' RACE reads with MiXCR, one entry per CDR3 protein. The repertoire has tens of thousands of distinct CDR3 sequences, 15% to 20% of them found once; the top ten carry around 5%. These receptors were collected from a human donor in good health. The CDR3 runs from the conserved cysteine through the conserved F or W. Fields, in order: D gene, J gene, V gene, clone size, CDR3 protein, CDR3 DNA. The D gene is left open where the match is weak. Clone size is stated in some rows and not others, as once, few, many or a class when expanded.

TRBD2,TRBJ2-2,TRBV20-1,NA,CSASSGRDTGELFF,TGCAGTGCTAGTTCCGGGAGGGACACCGGGGAGCTGTTTTTT
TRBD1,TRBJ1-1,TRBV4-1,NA,CASSQVYRFRGSNTEAFF,TGCGCCAGCAGCCAAGTATATCGGTTCAGGGGGTCGAACACTGAAGCTTTCTTT
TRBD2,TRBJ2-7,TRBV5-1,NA,CASSLVASGGVPLQYF,TGCGCCAGCAGCTTGGTGGCTAGCGGGGGGGTGCCCCTGCAGTACTTC
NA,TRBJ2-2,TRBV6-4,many,CASSDSGDTGELFF,TGTGCCAGCAGTGACTCGGGAGACACCGGGGAGCTGTTTTTT
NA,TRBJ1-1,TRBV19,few,CASSRTGSTEAFF,TGTGCCAGTAGTCGTACAGGGAGCACTGAAGCTTTCTTT
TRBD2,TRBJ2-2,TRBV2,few,CASSVTSGTTGELFF,TGTGCCAGCAGTGTGACTAGCGGGACAACCGGGGAGCTGTTTTTT
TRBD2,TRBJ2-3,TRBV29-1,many,CSVRLAVADTQYF,TGCAGCGTCCGACTAGCAGTGGCAGATACGCAGTATTTT
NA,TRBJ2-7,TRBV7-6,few,CASSLEQQYEQYF,TGTGCCAGCAGCTTAGAGCAACAATACGAGCAGTACTTC
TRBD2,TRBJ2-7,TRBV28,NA,CASSPAGLANPYEQYF,TGTGCCAGCAGTCCCGCGGGACTAGCGAATCCCTACGAGCAGTACTTC
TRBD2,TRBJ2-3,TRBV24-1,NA,CATSDLAGDTDTQYF,TGTGCCACCAGTGATTTAGCGGGAGACACAGATACGCAGTATTTT
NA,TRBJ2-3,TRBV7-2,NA,CATMPTSGQDTQYF,TGTGCCACCATGCCGACGAGCGGGCAAGATACGCAGTATTTT
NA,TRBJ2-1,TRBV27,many,CASSQTFYNEQFF,TGTGCCAGCAGTCAGACTTTCTACAATGAGCAGTTCTTC
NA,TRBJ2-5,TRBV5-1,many,CASSLGEETQYF,TGCGCCAGCAGCTTGGGTGAGGAGACCCAGTACTTC
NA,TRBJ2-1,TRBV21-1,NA,CASSSRTSGGANEQFF,TGTGCCAGCAGCAGCCGGACTAGCGGGGGGGCCAATGAGCAGTTCTTC
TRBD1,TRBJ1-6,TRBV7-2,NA,CASSWTTGENSPLNF,TGTGCCAGCAGCTGGACGACAGGGGAGAATTCACCCCTCAACTTT
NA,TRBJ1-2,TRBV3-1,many,CASSHYSTRDYGYTF,TGTGCCAGCAGCCATTACAGCACAAGGGACTATGGCTACACCTTC
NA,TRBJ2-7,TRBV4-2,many,CASSQDVLGLGSYEQYF,TGTGCCAGCAGCCAAGATGTACTAGGATTGGGGAGCTACGAGCAGTACTTC
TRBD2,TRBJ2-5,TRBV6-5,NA,CASSSGTSIGETQYF,TGTGCCAGCAGCTCCGGGACTAGCATCGGGGAGACCCAGTACTTC
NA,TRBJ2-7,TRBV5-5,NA,CATSPPGLSTRYEQYF,TGTGCCACCTCCCCCCCGGGCCTTTCTACCCGCTACGAGCAGTACTTC
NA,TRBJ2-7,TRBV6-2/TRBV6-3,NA,CASSYSPYEQYF,TGTGCCAGCAGTTACTCTCCCTACGAGCAGTACTTC
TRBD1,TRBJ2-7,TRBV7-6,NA,CASSLRRDSPYEQYF,TGTGCCAGCAGCTTACGCCGGGACAGCCCCTACGAGCAGTACTTC
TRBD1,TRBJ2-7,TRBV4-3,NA,CASSQETGTAYEQYF,TGCGCCAGCAGCCAGGAGACAGGGACGGCCTACGAGCAGTACTTC
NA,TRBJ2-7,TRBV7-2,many,CASSLGVTYEQYF,TGTGCCAGCAGCTTAGGGGTAACCTACGAGCAGTACTTC
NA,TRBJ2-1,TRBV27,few,CASSLSTGPVYNEQFF,TGTGCCAGCAGTTTATCAACAGGGCCGGTCTACAATGAGCAGTTCTTC
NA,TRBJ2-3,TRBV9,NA,CASSVVGGPTDTQYF,TGTGCCAGCAGCGTAGTGGGGGGCCCGACTGATACGCAGTATTTT
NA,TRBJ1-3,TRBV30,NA,CAAMRDSGNTIYF,TGTGCCGCAATGCGGGATTCTGGAAACACCATATATTTT
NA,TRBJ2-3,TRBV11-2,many,CASSLSGYDTQYF,TGTGCCAGCAGCTTAAGCGGGTACGATACGCAGTATTTT
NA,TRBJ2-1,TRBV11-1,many,CASSPETYNEQFF,TGTGCCAGCAGCCCAGAAACCTACAATGAGCAGTTCTTC
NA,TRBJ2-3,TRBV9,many,CASSLDSPDTQYF,TGTGCCAGCAGCTTAGACTCCCCCGATACGCAGTATTTT
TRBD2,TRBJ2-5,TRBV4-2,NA,CASSPLAGGPEETQYF,TGTGCCAGCAGCCCACTAGCGGGAGGGCCTGAGGAGACCCAGTACTTC
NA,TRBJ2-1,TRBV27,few,CASSLLGWNEQFF,TGTGCCAGCAGTTTATTGGGTTGGAATGAGCAGTTCTTC
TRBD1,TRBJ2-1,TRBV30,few,CAWGEGGDHNEQFF,TGTGCCTGGGGCGAAGGGGGCGACCACAATGAGCAGTTCTTC
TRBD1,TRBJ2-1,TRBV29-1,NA,CSGIRDRVNNEQFF,TGCAGCGGAATCCGGGACAGGGTAAACAATGAGCAGTTCTTC
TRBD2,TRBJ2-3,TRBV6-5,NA,CASSYRLATDTQYF,TGTGCCAGCAGTTACAGACTAGCGACAGATACGCAGTATTTT
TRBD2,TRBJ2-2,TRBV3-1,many,CASSQVGGRSPGELFF,TGTGCCAGCAGCCAAGTGGGAGGGAGATCCCCCGGGGAGCTGTTTTTT
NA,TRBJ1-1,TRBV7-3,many,CASSQTAGDHYTEAFF,TGTGCCAGCAGCCAAACGGCAGGGGATCATTACACTGAAGCTTTCTTT
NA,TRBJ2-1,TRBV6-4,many,CASSEQFF,TGTGCCAGCAGTGAGCAGTTCTTC
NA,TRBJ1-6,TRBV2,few,CASRFTNSPLHF,TGTGCCAGCAGATTCACTAATTCACCCCTCCACTTT
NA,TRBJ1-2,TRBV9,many,CASSQGPELAGYTF,TGTGCCAGCAGCCAGGGACCGGAACTCGCTGGCTACACCTTC
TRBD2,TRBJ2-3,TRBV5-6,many,CASSLGLGTSGADTQYF,TGTGCCAGCAGCTTAGGGTTAGGGACTAGCGGGGCGGATACGCAGTATTTT
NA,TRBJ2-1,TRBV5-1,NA,CASSLPGMGNEQFF,TGCGCCAGCAGCTTGCCAGGGATGGGAAATGAGCAGTTCTTC
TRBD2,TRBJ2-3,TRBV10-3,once,CAISLAGDYTDTQYF,TGTGCCATCAGTTTAGCGGGGGACTACACAGATACGCAGTATTTT
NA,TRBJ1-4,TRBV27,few,CASSLDSRGEKLFF,TGTGCCAGCAGTTTAGACAGTCGAGGTGAAAAACTGTTTTTT
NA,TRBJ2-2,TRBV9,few,CASSKDGGTGELFF,TGTGCCAGCAGCAAGGATGGGGGGACCGGGGAGCTGTTTTTT
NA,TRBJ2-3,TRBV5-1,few,CASSSITSDTQYF,TGCGCCAGCAGCTCAATTACGTCAGATACGCAGTATTTT
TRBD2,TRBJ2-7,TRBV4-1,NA,CASSQSLAGGLFGEQYF,TGCGCCAGCAGCCAATCACTAGCGGGGGGGCTTTTTGGCGAGCAGTACTTC
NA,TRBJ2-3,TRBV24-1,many,CAVPAGQITDTQYF,TGTGCCGTACCCGCCGGACAGATCACAGATACGCAGTATTTT
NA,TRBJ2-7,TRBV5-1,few,CASGDYEQYF,TGCGCCAGCGGGGACTACGAGCAGTACTTC
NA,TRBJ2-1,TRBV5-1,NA,CASGEWAGENEQFF,TGCGCCAGCGGGGAGTGGGCAGGTGAGAATGAGCAGTTCTTC
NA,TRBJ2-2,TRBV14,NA,CASSSMAGELFF,TGTGCCAGCAGTTCGATGGCCGGGGAGCTGTTTTTT
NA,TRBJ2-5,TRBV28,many,CASSFSHQETQYF,TGTGCCAGCAGTTTCTCGCACCAAGAGACCCAGTACTTC
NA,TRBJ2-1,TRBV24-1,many,CATSDLLTSNEQFF,TGTGCCACCAGTGATCTCCTTACTTCCAATGAGCAGTTCTTC
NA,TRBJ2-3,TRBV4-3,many,CASSHAKNSEDTQYF,TGCGCCAGCAGCCACGCGAAAAACTCGGAGGATACGCAGTATTTT
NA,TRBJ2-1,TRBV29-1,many,CSETKGSSYNEQFF,TGCAGCGAGACTAAGGGGAGCTCCTACAATGAGCAGTTCTTC
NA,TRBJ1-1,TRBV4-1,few,CASSQTLLGSWPQAFF,TGCGCCAGCAGCCAAACGTTATTGGGGTCCTGGCCCCAAGCTTTCTTT
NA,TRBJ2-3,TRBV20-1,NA,CSARTLSSTDTQYF,TGCAGTGCGCGGACTTTATCTAGCACAGATACGCAGTATTTT
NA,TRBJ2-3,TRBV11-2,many,CASRPTATDTQYF,TGTGCCAGCAGGCCAACAGCCACAGATACGCAGTATTTT
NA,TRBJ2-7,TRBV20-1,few,CSARDRIEQYF,TGCAGTGCTAGAGACCGAATCGAGCAGTACTTC
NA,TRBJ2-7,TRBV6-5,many,CASSLARWNEQYF,TGTGCCAGCAGCTTAGCTCGATGGAACGAGCAGTACTTC